This T cell receptor beta chain is drawn from a study of cytomegalovirus exposure and HLA in healthy donors. Findings and caveats of the study: The study labeled more than 150 TCR beta chains cytomegalovirus-associated.

The assay was immunoSEQ multiplex PCR, and TCRdb's table has in-frame clones only and misses some. The data hold roughly 240,000 clones, with 80% to 90% observed a single time. To note about this clone: Its antigen remains unknown.

Trimming stripped 4 bases from V and 6 bases from J, with 11 bases between. Germline CDR1 reads SGHNT; CDR2 reads YYREEE (reference sequence). The CDR3 runs to 14 residues. Source material: PBMCs. J is TRBJ1-6 and V is TRBV5-4; possible D gene TRBD1, 5 bases. The TCR originated in a man between 18 and 35 years old in good health and CMV-seronegative. The CDR3 DNA is TGTGCCAGCAGCCCGCAGGGATCTAATTCACCCCTCCACTTT. Translating it yields CASSPQGSNSPLHF.